What follows are 23 T cell receptor beta chains derived from one specimen sequenced in a study of CD8+CD57+ T cells in acquired aplastic anemia. Both TCR beta VDJ combination and CDR3 sequence profiling were carried out. Genomic DNA was the template for this profiling. TCRdb re-analysed the reads in MiXCR, keeping a single row per CDR3 protein. The data show roughly 200,000 distinct CDR3 sequences, around 60% seen once. Source material: sorted CD4+, CD8+, or CD8+CD57+ T cells (not recorded which) from PBMCs. Receptor source: a human donor in good health.

This sequence joins TRBV7-2 and TRBJ1-1, with D possibly TRBD1 on 6 matching bases. The CDR3 has 12 amino acids. CDR1 and CDR2 from the germline V gene are SGHTA and FQGNSA. V was clipped by 1 base and J by 10 bases, with 10 bases between them. In DNA, the CDR3 is TGTGCCAGCAGCTTAGACGTAGGGGGAGCTTTCTTT. This sequence encodes CASSLDVGGAFF. The full variable domain, rest sourced from reference TRBV7-2 and TRBJ1-1, is GAGVSQSPSNKVTEKGKDVELRCDPISGHTALYWYRQSLGQGLEFLIYFQGNSAPDKSGLPSDRFSAERTGGSVSTLTIQRTQQEDSAVYLCASSLDVGGAFFGQGTRLTVV.

The rearrangement links TRBV7-2 to TRBJ1-6; no clear D. Germline-derived CDR1 and CDR2 are SGHTA and FQGNSA. The CDR3 loop spans 13 amino acids. V shed 5 bases and J shed 8 bases, with 10 bases lying between them. For the CDR3, the DNA is TGTGCCAGCAGCCTCGACGGCTATTCACCCCTCCACTTT. This sequence encodes CASSLDGYSPLHF.

The genes are TRBV24-1 and TRBJ2-7; D call uncertain. Germline V lookup: CDR1 KGHDR, CDR2 SFDVKD. V shed 4 bases and J shed 6 bases, with 21 bases lying between them. This CDR3 region has 16 residues. The CDR3 DNA reads as TGTGCCACCAGTGACCCCCCTCCCCTTCTAGGCTGCGAGCAGTACTTC. It encodes CATSDPPPLLGCEQYF.

This chain joins TRBV20-1 and TRBJ2-1; 8 positions agree with TRBD1. Germline-derived CDR1 and CDR2 are DFQATT and SNEGSKA (reference sequence). The length of the CDR3 is 16 residues. V was pared by 3 bases and J by 5 bases, with 12 bases of the junction left unmatched. In DNA form, the CDR3 reads TGCAGTGCTAGGGTCGTCCGGACAGGGTGGGACAATGAGCAGTTCTTC. Translating gives CSARVVRTGWDNEQFF.

Ten or more counts support this clonotype. V usage is TRBV20-1 and J usage is TRBJ1-6, with a tentative D call TRBD1 (5 bases). CDR1 and CDR2 (germline): DFQATT, SNEGSKA (reference sequence). The length of the CDR3 is 15 residues. The V end lost 0 bases, the J end lost 7 bases, and 13 bases lay between the germline ends. The CDR3 region is CSARDEGLVNSPLHF. CDR3 in DNA: TGCAGTGCTAGAGATGAGGGACTAGTCAATTCACCCCTCCACTTT.

This clonotype was seen many times. The chain combines TRBV10-1 with TRBJ2-7, with unresolved D. V lost 0 bases to trimming and J lost 0 bases, with 9 bases between them. The CDR3 loop spans 15 amino acids. CDR1 and CDR2 from the germline V gene are WNHNN and SYGVQD (reference sequence). The CDR3: CASSESGRVSYEQYF. The CDR3, as DNA: TGCGCCAGCAGTGAGTCGGGCAGAGTCTCCTACGAGCAGTACTTC.

J is TRBJ2-7 and V is TRBV6-5; D is unresolved. In germline, CDR1 is MNHEY, CDR2 SVGAGI. CDR3 length: 15 amino acids. V was clipped by 2 bases and J by 2 bases, with 13 bases between them. The CDR3 region is CASSYSSWVTYEQYF. In DNA form, the CDR3 reads TGTGCCAGCAGTTACAGCTCTTGGGTAACCTACGAGCAGTACTTC.

In this sample, this clonotype turned up a few times. The chain couples TRBV20-1 to TRBJ1-2; D perhaps matches TRBD1 (5 bases). Germline V gene data show CDR1 as DFQATT and CDR2 as SNEGSKA (reference sequence). V lost 3 bases and J 6 bases, leaving 8 bases between the germline ends. The CDR3 loop spans 11 amino acids. The CDR3 bases are TGCAGTGCTAGGTCGGGGCATGGCTACACCTTC. It encodes CSARSGHGYTF.

V gene TRBV14 combines with J gene TRBJ2-7, with no clear D. Germline assignment: CDR1 SGHDN and CDR2 FVKESK. Trimming took off 0 bases at V and 1 base at J, with 10 bases between the two ends. CDR3 length: 15 residues. CDR3 protein: CASSQDTFHSYEQYF. In DNA form, the CDR3 reads TGTGCCAGCAGCCAAGATACGTTCCATTCCTACGAGCAGTACTTC.

As concerns this clonotype: One end of the junction varies from germline; a read error may be responsible. The gene calls are TRBV10-3 and TRBJ1-6; D possibly corresponds to TRBD1 (5 bases). This CDR3 spans 17 amino acids. Looked up from germline, CDR1 is ENHRY and CDR2 is SYGVKD. The CDR3, as DNA: TGTGCCAGCAGTTACCTTTCCACAGGTGGAGGGGATTCACCCCTCCACTTT. It translates to CASSYLSTGGGDSPLHF.

This clonotype was seen many times. Written as DNA, the CDR3 is TGCGCCAGCAGCGGGGCTCTCGACTACGAGCAGTACTTC. Amino acids: CASSGALDYEQYF. V and J are TRBV5-1 and TRBJ2-7, with D perhaps matching TRBD1 (5 bases). Trimming pared 4 bases from V and 3 bases from J, leaving 11 bases between. This CDR3 has 13 residues. Germline loops: CDR1 SGHRS, CDR2 YFSETQ.

This rearrangement joins TRBV7-2 to TRBJ2-1, with D tentatively TRBD1 (6 bases). The CDR3 runs 18 residues. Germline V lookup: CDR1 SGHTA, CDR2 FQGNSA. With 2 bases removed from V and 0 bases from J, the gap between germline ends came to 17 bases. The CDR3 DNA sequence: TGTGCCAGCAGCTTACCCCCCAGGGGTATGAGCTCCTACAATGAGCAGTTCTTC. Amino acid sequence: CASSLPPRGMSSYNEQFF. Complete variable domain (other parts from reference TRBV7-2 and TRBJ2-1): GAGVSQSPSNKVTEKGKDVELRCDPISGHTALYWYRQSLGQGLEFLIYFQGNSAPDKSGLPSDRFSAERTGGSVSTLTIQRTQQEDSAVYLCASSLPPRGMSSYNEQFFGPGTRLTVL.

V is TRBV29-1 and J is TRBJ2-7; D uncertain. The V and J ends lost 7 bases and 2 bases respectively, with 9 bases between them. Germline values: CDR1 SQVTM, CDR2 ANQGSEA. The CDR3 runs 11 residues. In nucleotides, the CDR3 is TGCAGCGCCTCCGGCCCCTACGAGCAGTACTTC. Protein: CSASGPYEQYF.

By proportion, this clonotype is medium-sized. The genes are TRBV14 and TRBJ2-7, with 9 bases fitting TRBD2. CDR1 is SGHDN, CDR2 FVKESK, per germline. The CDR3 loop spans 15 amino acids. Trimming cost V 4 bases and J 6 bases; bases outside gene matches: 10. This CDR3 is CASSPLAGDVVEQYF. The CDR3 nucleotides read TGTGCCAGCAGCCCTTTAGCGGGAGACGTCGTCGAGCAGTACTTC.

The chain recombines TRBV24-1 with TRBJ2-1, with 8 bases identical to TRBD1. J was trimmed by 7 bases and V by 6 bases; bases with no gene match: 7. This CDR3 contains 14 residues. The V gene's germline CDR1 is KGHDR and CDR2 SFDVKD. The CDR3 sequence is CATSSGQGQNEQFF. In DNA form, the CDR3 reads TGTGCCACCAGTTCTGGACAGGGCCAAAATGAGCAGTTCTTC.

The chain's CDR3 is CATSRDRRGGNTDTQYF. The DNA of the CDR3 is TGTGCCACCAGCAGAGATCGGCGCGGGGGGAACACAGATACGCAGTATTTT. The chain combines TRBV15 with TRBJ2-3; 8 bases map to TRBD2. This CDR3 is 17 amino acids long. Germline values: CDR1 LNHNV, CDR2 YYDKDF (reference sequence). The ends lost 0 bases at V and 2 bases at J; junction bases unmatched: 7. The full variable domain, completed using reference TRBV15 and TRBJ2-3, is DAMVIQNPRYQVTQFGKPVTLSCSQTLNHNVMYWYQQKSSQAPKLLFHYYDKDFNNEADTPDNFQSRRPNTSFCFLDIRSPGLGDTAMYLCATSRDRRGGNTDTQYFGPGTRLTVL.

This clonotype was counted between two and nine times. This chain joins TRBV20-1 and TRBJ2-7; TRBD2 matches 8 bases. CDR3 length equals 14 residues. V shed 6 bases and J 1 base; nucleotides not matched to a gene: 8. Germline V gene data show CDR1 as DFQATT and CDR2 as SNEGSKA (reference sequence). The CDR3, as DNA: TGCAGTGCGCTAACTAGCGGACCGTCCTACGAGCAGTACTTC. Translation: CSALTSGPSYEQYF.

The rearrangement uses TRBV7-9 and TRBJ2-7; TRBD1 aligns across 7 bases. Germline V gene sequence: CDR1 SEHNR, CDR2 FQNEAQ (reference sequence). Germline trimming cut 4 bases from V and 4 bases from J; bases unmatched to any gene: 7. The CDR3 has 14 residues. DNA for the CDR3: TGTGCCAGCAGCTCCGACAGGGAGCCTTACGAGCAGTACTTC. This codes for CASSSDREPYEQYF.

The chain links TRBV5-1 to TRBJ2-7, with a possible D match to TRBD1 (5 bases). Germline assignment: CDR1 SGHRS and CDR2 YFSETQ. V was shortened by 4 bases and J by 2 bases, with 13 bases between the two germline ends. The CDR3 has 14 amino acids. The CDR3 sequence: CASSGVGLPYEQYF. Here the CDR3 DNA reads TGCGCCAGCAGCGGGGTGGGGCTTCCCTACGAGCAGTACTTC.

The V and J genes are TRBV4-1 and TRBJ2-7; D is unclear. There are 14 residues in the CDR3. V shed 1 base and J shed 2 bases, with 9 bases lying between them. Germline values: CDR1 MGHRA, CDR2 YSYEKL. CDR3 region: CASSQGAFTYEQYF. The CDR3 nucleotides read TGCGCCAGCAGCCAAGGCGCCTTCACCTACGAGCAGTACTTC.

V is TRBV29-1 and J is TRBJ2-1; D unresolved. This CDR3 has 16 amino acids. Germline V gene sequence: CDR1 SQVTM, CDR2 ANQGSEA. V was shortened by 0 bases and J by 3 bases, with 15 bases between the two germline ends. The CDR3 here is CSVEDQALDIYNEQFF. In DNA form, the CDR3 reads TGCAGCGTTGAAGATCAGGCGTTAGATATCTACAATGAGCAGTTCTTC.

The chain couples TRBV29-1 to TRBJ2-2; 7 bases fit TRBD2. This CDR3 has 13 amino acids. Germline V gene lookup returns CDR1 SQVTM and CDR2 ANQGSEA. J lost 3 bases, V lost 7 bases, and 5 bases had no gene match. In nucleotides, the CDR3 is TGCAGCGCCTGGACTAGGGACACCGGGGAGCTGTTTTTT. This gives the protein CSAWTRDTGELFF.

V usage is TRBV19 and J usage is TRBJ1-1; 7 positions agree with TRBD1. This CDR3 is built from 14 residues. Trimming at V came to 7 bases and at J to 1 base, leaving 6 bases not matched to a gene. In germline, CDR1 is LNHDA, CDR2 SQIVND (reference sequence). Written as DNA, the CDR3 is TGTGCCAGTACCGCAGACAGGGCGAACACTGAAGCTTTCTTT. The encoded protein is CASTADRANTEAFF.